Each of the 27 T cell receptor beta chains below was sequenced from the same sample in a study of T cells after yellow fever vaccination. Via MiXCR, TCRdb re-called the 5' RACE reads, giving one row per CDR3 protein. The profile shows some 250,000 distinct CDR3 sequences, about 3.7% of them singletons. The sample here was PBMCs, taken 15 days after the yellow fever booster vaccination. Every receptor here comes from a man aged 18 to 30 who received the YFV17D yellow fever vaccine.

This clonotype was seen at least ten times. The chain is built from TRBV5-1 and TRBJ2-7, with a weak D call TRBD1 (6 bases). The CDR3 loop spans 19 amino acids. The germline V gene has CDR1 SGHRS and CDR2 YFSETQ. Deletions cut 1 base from V and 5 bases from J, with 28 bases between. CDR3 sequence reads: CASSLSPLPQGPGVHEQYF. The CDR3 nucleotides are TGCGCCAGCAGCTTGTCTCCCTTACCTCAGGGGCCCGGGGTCCACGAGCAGTACTTC. Based on the CDR3 plus reference TRBV5-1 and TRBJ2-7, the full variable domain is KAGVTQTPRYLIKTRGQQVTLSCSPISGHRSVSWYQQTPGQGLQFLFEYFSETQRNKGNFPGRFSGRQFSNSRSEMNVSTLELGDSALYLCASSLSPLPQGPGVHEQYFGPGTRLTVT.

This clonotype was found a few times. The CDR3 DNA sequence: TGTGCCTGGACTAGAGGTGGGACCGTAAACTATGGCTACACCTTC. Encoded protein: CAWTRGGTVNYGYTF. The gene calls are TRBV30 and TRBJ1-2, with D possibly TRBD1 on 5 matching bases. The CDR3 has 15 residues. The V end was cut by 4 bases, the J end by 2 bases, with 17 bases between. The V gene's germline CDR1 is GTSNPN and CDR2 SVGIG (reference sequence).

There are many counts of this clonotype. Germline and junction disagree at one end, which may indicate a read error. The chain recombines TRBV7-7 with TRBJ1-1, with unresolved D. Germline CDR1 and CDR2: SSHAT and FNYEAQ (reference sequence). The CDR3 is made up of 16 amino acids. The CDR3 protein is CASSTQTGTPNTEAFF. CDR3 sequence (DNA): TGTGCTAGCAGCACTCAAACGGGCACTCCGAACACTGAAGCTTTCTTT.

The table lists this clonotype with many counts. Written as DNA, the CDR3 is TGCGCCAGCAGCTATACCGACAGGGGGCGAGACATTCAGTACTTC. Encoded protein: CASSYTDRGRDIQYF. The chain uses TRBV4-3 and TRBJ2-4; TRBD1 agrees at 10 bases. CDR1 LGHNA and CDR2 YSLEER come from the germline V gene. The CDR3 sequence is 15 residues long. Losses at the gene ends were 5 bases for V and 8 bases for J; bases not matched to a gene: 9.

This clonotype was recorded at least ten times. This chain connects TRBV9 to TRBJ2-3, with 8 positions matching TRBD1. Germline-derived CDR1 and CDR2 are SGDLS and YYNGEE. The J segment lost 4 bases and the V segment lost 3 bases, leaving 7 bases of the junction unmatched. The CDR3 has 15 amino acids. This CDR3 reads CASSETGVRADTQYF. The CDR3 region has the DNA TGTGCCAGCAGCGAGACAGGGGTTCGCGCAGATACGCAGTATTTT.

This clonotype was counted ten times or more. This chain joins TRBV7-3 and TRBJ2-2; 7 nucleotides agree with TRBD1. This CDR3 is built from 14 residues. V trimming: 3 bases; J trimming: 4 bases; junction bases outside the gene matches: 2. Germline V lookup: CDR1 SGHTA, CDR2 FQGTGA. The CDR3 loop is CASSFSGGTGELFF. The CDR3 region has the DNA TGTGCCAGCAGCTTCTCAGGGGGCACCGGGGAGCTGTTTTTT. The whole variable domain, remainder taken from reference TRBV7-3 and TRBJ2-2, is GAGVSQTPSNKVTEKGKYVELRCDPISGHTALYWYRQSLGQGPEFLIYFQGTGAADDSGLPNDRFFAVRPEGSVSTLKIQRTERGDSAVYLCASSFSGGTGELFFGEGSRLTVL.

There are many counts of this clonotype. J is TRBJ1-2 and V is TRBV5-6; TRBD1 aligns across 8 bases. V dropped 5 bases and J dropped 8; count of bases not matched to a gene: 8. From germline, CDR1 is SGHDT and CDR2 YYEEEE. CDR3 length equals 13 residues. CDR3 coding DNA: TGTGCCAGCAGGAAGACAGGGGACCCGGGCTACACCTTC. Residues: CASRKTGDPGYTF.

At least ten counts were recorded for this clonotype. The chain employs TRBV20-1 and TRBJ1-2; no firm D call. This CDR3 region has 14 residues. Trimming left V 6 bases short and J 7 bases short, with 21 bases between. The germline V gene encodes CDR1 DFQATT and CDR2 SNEGSKA (reference sequence). CDR3 nucleotide sequence: TGCAGTGCCAGTGAATGGCACGGGGTGGTTGGCTACACCTTC. This gives the protein CSASEWHGVVGYTF.

This clonotype was observed a few times. This sequence joins TRBV5-1 and TRBJ1-5, with TRBD1 as a possible D gene (5 bases). V gave up 4 bases and J gave up 4 bases, with 15 bases separating them. The germline V gene encodes CDR1 SGHRS and CDR2 YFSETQ. CDR3 size: 15 residues. In DNA, the CDR3 is TGCGCCAGCAGCCGGGACGGTGCTCCGAATCAGCCCCAGCATTTT. It translates to CASSRDGAPNQPQHF.

This clonotype was observed a few times. The V call is TRBV28, the J call TRBJ1-5, with D unresolved. The V end lost 2 bases, the J end lost 7 bases, and 9 bases lay between the germline ends. The V gene's germline CDR1 is MDHEN and CDR2 SYDVKM. CDR3 length equals 13 residues. The DNA of the CDR3 is TGTGCCAGCAGTTTAGGGGTAGTGCAGCCCCAGCATTTT. Translation gives CASSLGVVQPQHF.

This clonotype appeared many times. V and J are TRBV25-1 and TRBJ2-2, with TRBD2 matching 7 bases. The CDR3 is 16 amino acids. Trimming took 4 bases from V and 9 from J; bases not matched to a gene: 14. Germline V gene data show CDR1 as MGHDK and CDR2 as SYGVNS. The DNA of the CDR3 is TGTGCCAGCAGTGCTTCCTGGGGGGGGTCTCAACGGGAGCTGTTTTTT. Its protein product is CASSASWGGSQRELFF.

This clonotype was seen at least ten times. The chain couples TRBV15 to TRBJ2-7; 9 nucleotides align to TRBD1. CDR3 size: 15 residues. Germline V gene sequence: CDR1 LNHNV, CDR2 YYDKDF (reference sequence). The V gene end was trimmed by 4 bases and the J gene end by 0 bases; junction bases not matched to a gene: 4. The DNA of the CDR3 is TGTGCCACCAGCAAAAGGGACAGGGACTCCTACGAGCAGTACGTC. Its translation: CATSKRDRDSYEQYV.

This clonotype showed up many times. The chain uses TRBV10-2 and TRBJ2-2; TRBD2 agrees at 11 bases. Germline CDR1 reads WSHSY; CDR2 reads SAAADI. J gave up 4 bases and V 6 bases, and 4 bases lay outside the gene matches. The CDR3 runs to 15 residues. CDR3 sequence reads: CASSLGLAGTGELFF. CDR3 nucleotide sequence: TGCGCCAGCAGCCTAGGACTAGCGGGCACCGGGGAGCTGTTTTTT.

This clonotype was seen at least ten times. This chain links TRBV4-3 with TRBJ1-2; D gene unclear. With 0 bases removed from V and 8 bases from J, the gap between germline ends came to 16 bases. This CDR3 spans 15 amino acids. Germline V lookup: CDR1 LGHNA, CDR2 YSLEER. CDR3 in DNA: TGCGCCAGCAGCCAAGATAGTCGGCCGCCCGTAGGCTACACCTTC. This gives the protein CASSQDSRPPVGYTF.

This clonotype appeared many times. V and J are TRBV12-3 or TRBV12-4 and TRBJ2-2; perhaps TRBD2 as D (6 bases). V lost 6 bases and J lost 7, with 18 bases in between. The CDR3 is made up of 15 amino acids. The CDR3 DNA reads as TGTGCCAGCAGAGAACCTCTCCGGGAGCTCGGGGAGCTGTTTTTT. Protein sequence: CASREPLRELGELFF.

There are many counts of this clonotype. The chain couples TRBV4-3 to TRBJ1-6; TRBD1 matches at 10 bases. This CDR3 contains 16 residues. Germline V gene lookup returns CDR1 LGHNA and CDR2 YSLEER. With V trimmed by 3 bases and J by 8 bases, 7 bases remained unmatched. This chain's CDR3 is CASSQGPGTGDSPLHF. As DNA, the CDR3 is TGCGCCAGCAGCCAGGGTCCCGGGACAGGGGATTCACCCCTCCACTTT.

This clonotype was counted at least ten times. The chain joins TRBV4-1 to TRBJ1-1, with D hard to call. Germline V CDR1 and CDR2: MGHRA, YSYEKL. This CDR3 has 15 amino acids. V lost 1 base, J lost 1 base, and 10 bases lay in between. CDR3 sequence (DNA): TGCGCCAGCAGCCAAGCAGGCCTCGGGAACACTGAAGCTTTCTTT. It translates to CASSQAGLGNTEAFF.

The sample holds many counts of this clonotype. The chain employs TRBV7-3 and TRBJ2-1, with TRBD1 as a possible D gene (5 bases). V lost 6 bases, J lost 5 bases, and 11 bases lay in between. The CDR3 loop spans 13 amino acids. Germline V CDR1 and CDR2: SGHTA, FQGTGA. CDR3 in DNA: TGTGCCAGCAGTTCCCAGGGTGACAATGAGCAGTTCTTC. Translated, it gives CASSSQGDNEQFF.

The table lists this clonotype with many counts. The chain couples TRBV9 to TRBJ2-2; TRBD1 is a possible D gene (7 bases). V lost 4 bases and J 2 bases, leaving 18 bases between the germline ends. The CDR3 runs to 17 residues. From germline, CDR1 is SGDLS and CDR2 YYNGEE. The CDR3 coding sequence is TGTGCCAGCAGCCTGAGGGGGGACAGAAAAAACACCGGGGAGCTGTTTTTT. Amino acid sequence: CASSLRGDRKNTGELFF.

This clonotype was detected ten times or more. The gene calls are TRBV6-6 and TRBJ2-3; a possible D gene is TRBD2 (7 bases). The CDR3 has 15 residues. The V end was cut by 6 bases, the J end by 3 bases, with 16 bases between. Germline V gene sequence: CDR1 MNHNY, CDR2 SVGAGI (reference sequence). This CDR3 is CASRFGGRGTDTQYF. For the CDR3, the DNA is TGTGCCAGCAGGTTCGGGGGGCGCGGGACAGATACGCAGTATTTT.

Many counts were recorded for this clonotype. The gene calls are TRBV20-1 and TRBJ2-3, with a weak D call TRBD2 (6 bases). The CDR3 is 16 residues long. Trimming removed 6 bases from V and 1 base from J, with 20 bases in between. Germline loops: CDR1 DFQATT, CDR2 SNEGSKA (reference sequence). The DNA of the CDR3 is TGCAGTGCCAAAGGCCCGGGGCGGGGCCGCACAGATACGCAGTATTTT. It translates to CSAKGPGRGRTDTQYF.

This clonotype was counted many times. The chain combines TRBV25-1 with TRBJ1-2; D is undetermined. From germline, CDR1 is MGHDK and CDR2 SYGVNS. This CDR3 has 15 residues. The V end lost 4 bases, the J end lost 0 bases, and 12 bases lay between the germline ends. CDR3 region: CASSGENIPNYGYTF. The CDR3 DNA reads as TGTGCCAGCAGTGGGGAAAATATTCCTAACTATGGCTACACCTTC.

This clonotype was seen repeatedly, ten times or more. This rearrangement joins TRBV30 to TRBJ2-7; weak D call: TRBD2 (5 bases). The CDR3 spans 15 residues. Germline assignment: CDR1 GTSNPN and CDR2 SVGIG (reference sequence). V was cut by 4 bases and J by 4 bases, with 20 bases left in between. CDR3 region: CAWNRRGGGEYEQYF. The CDR3 DNA is TGTGCCTGGAACCGTCGAGGAGGTGGGGAATACGAGCAGTACTTC.

For this clonotype: This may be a read error: a much more frequent sequence differs by one nucleotide. The chain combines TRBV12-3 or TRBV12-4 with TRBJ1-5; D ambiguous. There are 13 residues in the CDR3. CDR3 in amino acids: CAGSLAAGQPQHF. CDR3 bases: TGTGCCGGCAGTTTAGCGGCAGGTCAGCCCCAGCATTTT.

This clonotype was seen repeatedly, ten times or more. The chain employs TRBV7-9 and TRBJ1-1; D remains ambiguous. The ends were cut back, 1 base at V and 4 bases at J, with 4 bases in the middle. CDR3 length: 12 residues. Germline loops: CDR1 SEHNR, CDR2 FQNEAQ (reference sequence). CDR3 DNA sequence: TGTGCCAGCAGCTTAGTTATCACTGAAGCTTTCTTT. Its translation is CASSLVITEAFF.

In its sample, this clonotype was seen many times. The gene calls are TRBV10-3 and TRBJ2-1; a possible D gene is TRBD2 (6 bases). Germline V gives CDR1 ENHRY, CDR2 SYGVKD. The V end was cut by 11 bases, the J end by 7 bases, with 18 bases between. The CDR3 runs to 13 residues. CDR3 sequence (DNA): TGTGCCTCGACCGGGACGGCGGGGAATGAGCAGTTCTTC. Amino acid sequence: CASTGTAGNEQFF.

The gene calls are TRBV7-6 and TRBJ2-1, with a possible D match to TRBD2 (5 bases). V lost 4 bases and J lost 7, with 14 bases in between. This CDR3 region has 14 residues. The V gene's germline CDR1 is SGHVS and CDR2 FNYEAQ. The CDR3 loop is CASSSINGVNEQFF. CDR3 coding DNA: TGTGCCAGCAGCTCCATCAACGGGGTGAATGAGCAGTTCTTC.